One and the same sample provided the 3 T cell receptor beta chains below, sequenced in a study of blood T cell repertoires in COVID-19. This table comes from immunoSEQ multiplex PCR, and its TCRdb copy is limited to in-frame clones, with some not included. Among around 500,000 clones, approximately 90% were seen once, and the ten largest hold around 1.9%. The sample consisted of PBMCs or T cells enriched from blood (not recorded which). These receptor sequences come from a woman aged 40 to 50 who had recovered from COVID-19.

This chain connects TRBV3-1 (or the pseudogene TRBV3-2) to TRBJ2-1; 10 bases fit TRBD2. The CDR3 runs 18 residues. V was pared by 1 base and J by 7 bases, with 13 bases of the junction left unmatched. Germline V lookup: CDR1 LGHDT, CDR2 YNNKEL (reference sequence). Here the CDR3 reads CASSQAHRLAGVSNEQFF. CDR3 DNA sequence: TGTGCCAGCAGCCAAGCCCACCGGCTAGCGGGGGTTTCGAATGAGCAGTTCTTC.

The chain carries TRBV6-1 and TRBJ1-6; D might be TRBD1 (6 bases). Germline CDR1 is MNHNS and CDR2 is SASEGT. This CDR3 has 15 residues. Trimming shortened V by 0 bases and J by 8 bases, and 11 bases separated the two germline ends. CDR3 amino acids: CASSEAEDSHSPLHF. CDR3 DNA sequence: TGTGCCAGCAGTGAAGCCGAGGACAGTCATTCACCCCTCCACTTT.

CDR3 residues: CASSPRFGVNEKLFF. For the CDR3, the DNA is TGTGCCAGCTCACCTCGGTTTGGAGTTAATGAAAAACTGTTTTTT. The chain joins TRBV18 to TRBJ1-4; D ambiguous. V gave up 3 bases and J gave up 4 bases, with 12 bases separating them. The V gene's germline CDR1 is KGHSH and CDR2 LQKENI. CDR3 length: 15 amino acids.